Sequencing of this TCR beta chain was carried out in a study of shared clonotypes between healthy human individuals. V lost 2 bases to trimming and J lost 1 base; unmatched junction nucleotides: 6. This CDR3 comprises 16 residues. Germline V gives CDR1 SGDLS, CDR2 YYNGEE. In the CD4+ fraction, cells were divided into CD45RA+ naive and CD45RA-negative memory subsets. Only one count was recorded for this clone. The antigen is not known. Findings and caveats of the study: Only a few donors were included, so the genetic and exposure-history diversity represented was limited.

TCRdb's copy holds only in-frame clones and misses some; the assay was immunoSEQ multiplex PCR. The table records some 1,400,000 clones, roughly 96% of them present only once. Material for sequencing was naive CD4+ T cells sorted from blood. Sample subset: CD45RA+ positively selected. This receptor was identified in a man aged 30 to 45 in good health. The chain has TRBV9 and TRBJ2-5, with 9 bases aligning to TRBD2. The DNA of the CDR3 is TGTGCCAGCAGCGTTCGTGGACTAGCGCCCCAAGAGACCCAGTACTTC. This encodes CASSVRGLAPQETQYF.